This T cell receptor (beta chain) was observed in a study of cytomegalovirus exposure and HLA in healthy donors. Points from the study as a whole: Serostatus for CMV was the only available immune exposure information. TRBV6-2, TRBV6-3 and some other V segments were excluded as indistinguishable.

In the PCR, 60 Vbeta and 13 Jbeta primers were used. Here immunoSEQ multiplex PCR was the method, and the copy in TCRdb shows in-frame clones only, minus some. Among approximately 150,000 clones listed, approximately 84% were seen once. The germline V gene encodes CDR1 SQVTM and CDR2 ANQGSEA. V shed 7 bases and J shed 3 bases, with 15 bases lying between them. The CDR3 runs 13 residues. Notes on this clone: Its antigen is currently unknown.

The V call is TRBV29-1, the J call TRBJ1-1; D gene unclear. The specimen was PBMCs. The origin of this receptor is a woman aged 40 to 50 in good health and CMV-seronegative. The CDR3 is CSATSAGYTEAFF. The CDR3 region has the DNA TGCAGCGCAACTTCGGCGGGGTACACTGAAGCTTTCTTT.